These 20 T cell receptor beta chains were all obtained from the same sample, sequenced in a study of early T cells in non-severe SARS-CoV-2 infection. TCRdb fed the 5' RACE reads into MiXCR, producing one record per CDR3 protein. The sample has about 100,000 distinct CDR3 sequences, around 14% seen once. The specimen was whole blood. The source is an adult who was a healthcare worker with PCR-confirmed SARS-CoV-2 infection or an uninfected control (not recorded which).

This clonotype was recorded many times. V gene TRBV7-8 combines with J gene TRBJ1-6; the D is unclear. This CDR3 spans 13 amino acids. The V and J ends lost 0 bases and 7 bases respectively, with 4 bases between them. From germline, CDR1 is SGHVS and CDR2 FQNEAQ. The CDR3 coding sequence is TGTGCCAGCAGCTTAGCGGGGAATTCACCCCTCCACTTT. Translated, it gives CASSLAGNSPLHF.

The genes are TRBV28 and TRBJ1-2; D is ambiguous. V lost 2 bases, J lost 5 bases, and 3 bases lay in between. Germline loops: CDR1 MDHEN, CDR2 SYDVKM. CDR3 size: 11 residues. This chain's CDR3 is CASSLSYGYTF. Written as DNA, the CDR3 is TGTGCCAGCAGTTTAAGTTATGGCTACACCTTC.

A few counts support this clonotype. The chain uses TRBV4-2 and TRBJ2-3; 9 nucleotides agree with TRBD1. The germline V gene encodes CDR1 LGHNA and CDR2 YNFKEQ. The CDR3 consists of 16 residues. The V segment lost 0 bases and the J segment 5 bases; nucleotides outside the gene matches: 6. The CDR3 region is CASSQDVGQGRDTQYF. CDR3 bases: TGTGCCAGCAGCCAAGACGTGGGACAGGGACGAGATACGCAGTATTTT.

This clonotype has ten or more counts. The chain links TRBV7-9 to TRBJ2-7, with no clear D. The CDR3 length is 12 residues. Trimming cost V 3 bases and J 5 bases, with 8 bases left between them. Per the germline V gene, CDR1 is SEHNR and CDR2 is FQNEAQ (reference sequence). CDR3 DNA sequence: TGTGCCAGCAGCTTGCTGAGCCACGAGCAGTACTTC. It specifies CASSLLSHEQYF. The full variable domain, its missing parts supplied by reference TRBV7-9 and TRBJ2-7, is DTGVSQNPRHKITKRGQNVTFRCDPISEHNRLYWYRQTLGQGPEFLTYFQNEAQLEKSRLLSDRFSAERPKGSFSTLEIQRTEQGDSAMYLCASSLLSHEQYFGPGTRLTVT.

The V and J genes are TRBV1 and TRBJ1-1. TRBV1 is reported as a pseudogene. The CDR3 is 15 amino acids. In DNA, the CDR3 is TGCACCAGCAGCCAAGATTCTTCAGGCTTCTCTGAAGCTTTCTTT. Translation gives CTSSQDSSGFSEAFF.

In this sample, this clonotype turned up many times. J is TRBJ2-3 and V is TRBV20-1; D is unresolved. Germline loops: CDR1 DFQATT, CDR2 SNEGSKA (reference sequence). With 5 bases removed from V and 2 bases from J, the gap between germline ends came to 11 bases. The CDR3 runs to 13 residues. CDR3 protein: CSAYGLFTDTQYF. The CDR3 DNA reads TGCAGTGCTTACGGTCTCTTCACAGATACGCAGTATTTT.

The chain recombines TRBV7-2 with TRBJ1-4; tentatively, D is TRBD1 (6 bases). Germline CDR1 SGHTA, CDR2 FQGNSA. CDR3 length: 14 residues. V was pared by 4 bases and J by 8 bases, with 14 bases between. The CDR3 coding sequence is TGTGCCAGCAGCTACACAGGGCCGAGCGAAAAACTGTTTTTT. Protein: CASSYTGPSEKLFF.

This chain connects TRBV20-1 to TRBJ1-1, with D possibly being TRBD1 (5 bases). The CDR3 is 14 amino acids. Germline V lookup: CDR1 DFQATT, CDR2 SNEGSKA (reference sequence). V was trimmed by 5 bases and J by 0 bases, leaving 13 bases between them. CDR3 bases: TGCAGTGCTCCTAAAACAGGATTGAACACTGAAGCTTTCTTT. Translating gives CSAPKTGLNTEAFF.

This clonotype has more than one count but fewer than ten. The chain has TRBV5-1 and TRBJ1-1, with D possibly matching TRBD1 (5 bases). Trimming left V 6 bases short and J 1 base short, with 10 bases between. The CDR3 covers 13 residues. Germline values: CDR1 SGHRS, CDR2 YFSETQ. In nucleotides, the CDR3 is TGCGCCAGCATAGAGGACACGAACACTGAAGCTTTCTTT. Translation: CASIEDTNTEAFF.

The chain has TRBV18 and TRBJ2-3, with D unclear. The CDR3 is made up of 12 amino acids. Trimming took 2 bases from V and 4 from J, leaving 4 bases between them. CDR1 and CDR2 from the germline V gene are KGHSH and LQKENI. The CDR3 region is CASSPGPDTQYF. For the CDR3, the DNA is TGTGCCAGCTCACCAGGACCAGATACGCAGTATTTT.

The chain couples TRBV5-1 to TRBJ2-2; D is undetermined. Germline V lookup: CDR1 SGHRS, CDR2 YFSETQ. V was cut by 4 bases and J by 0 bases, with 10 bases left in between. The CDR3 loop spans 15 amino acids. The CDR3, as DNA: TGCGCCAGCAGCGACTTAGTCTCGAACACCGGGGAGCTGTTTTTT. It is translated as CASSDLVSNTGELFF. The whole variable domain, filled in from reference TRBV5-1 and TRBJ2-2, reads KAGVTQTPRYLIKTRGQQVTLSCSPISGHRSVSWYQQTPGQGLQFLFEYFSETQRNKGNFPGRFSGRQFSNSRSEMNVSTLELGDSALYLCASSDLVSNTGELFFGEGSRLTVL.

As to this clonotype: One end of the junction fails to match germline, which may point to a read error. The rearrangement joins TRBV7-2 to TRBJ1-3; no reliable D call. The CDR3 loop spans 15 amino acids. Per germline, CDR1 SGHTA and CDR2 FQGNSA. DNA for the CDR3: TGTGCCAGCAGCTTAACGACGGGCTCTGAAAACACCATATATTTT. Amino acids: CASSLTTGSENTIYF.

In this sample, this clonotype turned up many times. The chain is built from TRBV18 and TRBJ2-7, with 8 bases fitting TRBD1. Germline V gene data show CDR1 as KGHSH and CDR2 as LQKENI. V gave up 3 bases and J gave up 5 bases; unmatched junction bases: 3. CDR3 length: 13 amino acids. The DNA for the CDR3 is TGTGCCAGCTCACCGGGACAGGTCCACGAGCAGTACTTC. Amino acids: CASSPGQVHEQYF.

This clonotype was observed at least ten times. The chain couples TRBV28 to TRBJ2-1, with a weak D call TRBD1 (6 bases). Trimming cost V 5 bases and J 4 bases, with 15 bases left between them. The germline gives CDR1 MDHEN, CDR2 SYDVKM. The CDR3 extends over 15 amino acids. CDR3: CASSRWGQNYNEQFF. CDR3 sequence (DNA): TGTGCCAGCAGTCGATGGGGGCAGAATTACAATGAGCAGTTCTTC.

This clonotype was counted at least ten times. CDR3 loop: CASSYQINTEAFF. CDR3 sequence (DNA): TGTGCCAGCAGTTACCAAATTAACACTGAAGCTTTCTTT. The chain recombines TRBV6-5 with TRBJ1-1; D ambiguous. The length of the CDR3 is 13 residues. The germline gives CDR1 MNHEY, CDR2 SVGAGI. The V gene lost 2 bases and the J gene lost 2 bases, with 6 bases spanning the gap.

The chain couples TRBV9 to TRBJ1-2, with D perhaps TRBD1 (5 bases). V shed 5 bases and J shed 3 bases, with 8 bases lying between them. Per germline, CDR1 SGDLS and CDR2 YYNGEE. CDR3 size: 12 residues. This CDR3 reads CASRGPHYGYTF. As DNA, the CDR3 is TGTGCCAGCAGGGGACCCCACTATGGCTACACCTTC.

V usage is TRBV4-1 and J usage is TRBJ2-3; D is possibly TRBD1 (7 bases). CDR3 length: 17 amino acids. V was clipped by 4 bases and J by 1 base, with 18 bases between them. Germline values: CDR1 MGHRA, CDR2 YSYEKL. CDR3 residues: CASSLTRGAAGTDTQYF. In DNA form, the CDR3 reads TGCGCCAGCAGCCTTACCAGGGGGGCCGCGGGCACAGATACGCAGTATTTT.

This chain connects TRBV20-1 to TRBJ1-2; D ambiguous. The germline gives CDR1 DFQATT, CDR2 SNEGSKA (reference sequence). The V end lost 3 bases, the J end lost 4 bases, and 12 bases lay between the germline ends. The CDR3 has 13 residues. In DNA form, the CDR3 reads TGCAGTGCTAGCCGAGACTGGGTCTATGGCTACACCTTC. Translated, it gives CSASRDWVYGYTF.

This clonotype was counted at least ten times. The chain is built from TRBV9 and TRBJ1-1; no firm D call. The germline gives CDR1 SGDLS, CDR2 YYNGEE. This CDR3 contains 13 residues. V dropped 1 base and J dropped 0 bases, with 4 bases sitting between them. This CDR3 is CASSVTLNTEAFF. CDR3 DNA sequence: TGTGCCAGCAGCGTAACTTTGAACACTGAAGCTTTCTTT.

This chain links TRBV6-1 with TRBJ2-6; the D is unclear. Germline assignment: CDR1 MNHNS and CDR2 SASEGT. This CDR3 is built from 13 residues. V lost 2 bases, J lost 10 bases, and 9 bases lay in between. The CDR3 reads CASSESPKNVLTF. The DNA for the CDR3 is TGTGCCAGCAGTGAATCGCCAAAGAACGTCCTGACTTTC.